This is a list of T cell receptor beta chains from one sample in a study of blood T cell repertoires in COVID-19. Generated by immunoSEQ multiplex PCR, the TCRdb table keeps only in-frame clones and is missing some. The table lists under 70,000 clones, roughly 89% of them singletons, with 3.5% to 4.5% in the top ten. Sequenced material: peripheral blood. Source of these receptors: a man in his forties or fifties with acute or convalescent COVID-19. CDR3s include the opening cysteine and the closing phenylalanine or tryptophan. D genes are given only for firm matches. A clone size is listed for some rows: how often the clone was seen (once, few, many), or a class if it is expanded.

v_call: TRBV9; j_call: TRBJ1-2; d_call: TRBD1; clone_size: NA; cdr3_nt: TGTGCCAGCAGGACAGGGCGGGATGGCTACACCTTC; cdr3_aa: CASRTGRDGYTF
v_call: TRBV27; j_call: TRBJ2-7; d_call: TRBD1; clone_size: NA; cdr3_nt: TGTGCCAGCTACAGTACCGGGACAGCCTCCTACGAGCAGTACTTC; cdr3_aa: CASYSTGTASYEQYF
v_call: TRBV11-3; j_call: TRBJ2-5; d_call: TRBD2; clone_size: NA; cdr3_nt: TGTGCCAGCAGCTCCGTATTCCAAAGCGGGAGGGCCAAAGAGACCCAGTACTTC; cdr3_aa: CASSSVFQSGRAKETQYF
v_call: TRBV14; j_call: TRBJ1-3; d_call: NA; clone_size: NA; cdr3_nt: TGTGCCAGCAGCCTCAATGCCAGGGCTTTTGGAAACACCATATATTTT; cdr3_aa: CASSLNARAFGNTIYF
v_call: TRBV11-2; j_call: TRBJ1-2; d_call: NA; clone_size: NA; cdr3_nt: TGTGCCAGCAGCTTAGAATCCGACAGTGTCTATGGCTACACCTTC; cdr3_aa: CASSLESDSVYGYTF
v_call: TRBV5-6; j_call: TRBJ1-5; d_call: TRBD1; clone_size: NA; cdr3_nt: TGTGCCAGCAGCTTCTGGACAGGTGGTCAGCCCCAGCATTTT; cdr3_aa: CASSFWTGGQPQHF
v_call: TRBV9; j_call: TRBJ2-1; d_call: TRBD2; clone_size: NA; cdr3_nt: TGTGCCAGCAGCGTAGGAATAGCGGGGGCCCCCTACAATGAGCAGTTCTTC; cdr3_aa: CASSVGIAGAPYNEQFF
v_call: TRBV25-1; j_call: TRBJ1-6; d_call: NA; clone_size: NA; cdr3_nt: TGTGCCAGTAGTGGGGGCCGTGATGCTTCACCCCTCCACTTT; cdr3_aa: CASSGGRDASPLHF
v_call: TRBV19; j_call: TRBJ2-7; d_call: TRBD2; clone_size: NA; cdr3_nt: TGTGCCAGTAGTATAACTAGCGGGGTGAAAGAGCAGTACTTC; cdr3_aa: CASSITSGVKEQYF
v_call: TRBV13; j_call: TRBJ1-1; d_call: NA; clone_size: NA; cdr3_nt: TGTGCCAGCAGCACCGGAGGCAGGATGAACACTGAAGCTTTCTTT; cdr3_aa: CASSTGGRMNTEAFF
v_call: TRBV19; j_call: TRBJ2-7; d_call: TRBD1; clone_size: NA; cdr3_nt: TGTGCCAGTAGTCCCCCGGGACAGGGCATGGGAGGGCAGTACTTC; cdr3_aa: CASSPPGQGMGGQYF
v_call: TRBV7-9; j_call: TRBJ2-7; d_call: TRBD2; clone_size: NA; cdr3_nt: TGTGCCAGCAGCTTAACTAGCGGGAACTACGAGCAGTACTTC; cdr3_aa: CASSLTSGNYEQYF
v_call: TRBV11-2; j_call: TRBJ1-2; d_call: TRBD1; clone_size: NA; cdr3_nt: TGTGCCAGCAGCTGGACAGGGGACTATGGCTACACCTTC; cdr3_aa: CASSWTGDYGYTF
v_call: TRBV5-6; j_call: TRBJ1-5; d_call: TRBD1; clone_size: few; cdr3_nt: TGTGCCAGCAGCGCAGTCACAGGGGGGCCCAATCAGCCCCAGCATTTT; cdr3_aa: CASSAVTGGPNQPQHF
v_call: TRBV23-1; j_call: TRBJ1-2; d_call: NA; clone_size: once; cdr3_nt: TGCGCCAGCAGTCAATCGGCGAGGGGGATGCACCATGGCTACACCTTC; cdr3_aa: CASSQSARGMHHGYTF
v_call: TRBV2; j_call: TRBJ1-5; d_call: NA; clone_size: NA; cdr3_nt: TGTGCCAGCAGTGAATCCAGGGGATCTAATCAGCCCCAGCATTTT; cdr3_aa: CASSESRGSNQPQHF
v_call: TRBV27; j_call: TRBJ2-7; d_call: TRBD1; clone_size: NA; cdr3_nt: TGTGCCAGCAGCCTGTTCCGGAACAGGGGGCGCCAGCTCTACGAGCAGTACTTC; cdr3_aa: CASSLFRNRGRQLYEQYF
v_call: TRBV6-6; j_call: TRBJ1-2; d_call: NA; clone_size: NA; cdr3_nt: TGTGCCAGCAGTCCGTCGGGGTCTGACTATGGCTACACCTTC; cdr3_aa: CASSPSGSDYGYTF
v_call: TRBV2; j_call: TRBJ1-2; d_call: TRBD1; clone_size: few; cdr3_nt: TGTGCCAGCAGTTCACAGGGGGCCAACTATGGCTACACCTTC; cdr3_aa: CASSSQGANYGYTF
v_call: TRBV5-1; j_call: TRBJ2-3; d_call: NA; clone_size: NA; cdr3_nt: TGCGCCAGCAGCTTGGTACAGCTGGCCGATACGCAGTATTTT; cdr3_aa: CASSLVQLADTQYF
v_call: TRBV29-1; j_call: TRBJ2-1; d_call: NA; clone_size: NA; cdr3_nt: TGCAGCGTTCCAGATGACAATGAGCAGTTCTTC; cdr3_aa: CSVPDDNEQFF
v_call: TRBV6-2/TRBV6-3; j_call: TRBJ2-1; d_call: TRBD2; clone_size: NA; cdr3_nt: TGTGCCAGCAGTTACGGGACTAGCAGTGAGCAGTTCTTC; cdr3_aa: CASSYGTSSEQFF
v_call: TRBV28; j_call: TRBJ2-2; d_call: TRBD2; clone_size: NA; cdr3_nt: TGTGCCAGCAGTTTTAGGACTAGGCCCGGGGAGCTGTTTTTT; cdr3_aa: CASSFRTRPGELFF
v_call: TRBV12-3/TRBV12-4; j_call: TRBJ1-5; d_call: NA; clone_size: NA; cdr3_nt: TGTGCCAGCAGCCCGAATCGGAATCAGCCCCAGCATTTT; cdr3_aa: CASSPNRNQPQHF
v_call: TRBV28; j_call: TRBJ2-3; d_call: NA; clone_size: NA; cdr3_nt: TGTGCCAGCAGTTTAATTACCCCGATGACTAGCACAGATACGCAGTATTTT; cdr3_aa: CASSLITPMTSTDTQYF
v_call: TRBV27; j_call: TRBJ1-2; d_call: TRBD1; clone_size: NA; cdr3_nt: TGTGCCAGCAGCCCGGGACAGTCCTATGGCTACACCTTC; cdr3_aa: CASSPGQSYGYTF
v_call: TRBV2; j_call: TRBJ2-1; d_call: NA; clone_size: NA; cdr3_nt: TGTGCCAGCAGTACTGAGCGGTACAATGAGCAGTTCTTC; cdr3_aa: CASSTERYNEQFF
v_call: TRBV19; j_call: TRBJ1-2; d_call: NA; clone_size: NA; cdr3_nt: TGTGCCAGTAGTATAGATAGCCTCGAGGGGGGGATCTATGGCTACACCTTC; cdr3_aa: CASSIDSLEGGIYGYTF
v_call: TRBV27; j_call: TRBJ2-1; d_call: TRBD2; clone_size: NA; cdr3_nt: TGTGCCAGCAGTTTAGAGCTAGCGGGAGGTTATTACAATGAGCAGTTCTTC; cdr3_aa: CASSLELAGGYYNEQFF
v_call: TRBV18; j_call: TRBJ1-6; d_call: NA; clone_size: NA; cdr3_nt: TGTGCCAGCTCACCGGTACCGGTCTCCTATAATTCACCCCTCCACTTT; cdr3_aa: CASSPVPVSYNSPLHF
v_call: TRBV7-6; j_call: TRBJ2-2; d_call: TRBD1; clone_size: NA; cdr3_nt: TGTGCCAGCAGCCCCACCGGGACAGGGGATTCCACCGGGGAGCTGTTTTTT; cdr3_aa: CASSPTGTGDSTGELFF
v_call: TRBV27; j_call: TRBJ2-7; d_call: TRBD2; clone_size: NA; cdr3_nt: TGTGCCAGCAGTTTAGTAGCGGGAAAGAACTACGAGCAGTACTTC; cdr3_aa: CASSLVAGKNYEQYF
v_call: TRBV19; j_call: TRBJ2-1; d_call: TRBD2; clone_size: once; cdr3_nt: TGTGCCAGTACCTCACTAGCGGACCAAATCAATGAGCAGTTCTTC; cdr3_aa: CASTSLADQINEQFF
v_call: TRBV14; j_call: TRBJ2-2; d_call: NA; clone_size: NA; cdr3_nt: TGTGCCAGCAGCGTCATCAACACCGGGGAGCTGTTTTTT; cdr3_aa: CASSVINTGELFF
v_call: TRBV6-4; j_call: TRBJ1-1; d_call: TRBD1; clone_size: once; cdr3_nt: TGTGCCAGCAGCCGGACAGGGGAGGGTAAAACTTTCTTT; cdr3_aa: CASSRTGEGKTFF
v_call: TRBV5-8; j_call: TRBJ1-5; d_call: NA; clone_size: NA; cdr3_nt: TGTGCCAGCAGCAAGGAGAGTAATAGCAATCAGCCCCAGCATTTT; cdr3_aa: CASSKESNSNQPQHF
v_call: TRBV12-3/TRBV12-4; j_call: TRBJ2-7; d_call: NA; clone_size: few; cdr3_nt: TGTGCCAGCAGTCAGGGCCACGTCTACGAGCAGTACTTC; cdr3_aa: CASSQGHVYEQYF
v_call: TRBV3-1/TRBV3-2; j_call: TRBJ2-2; d_call: NA; clone_size: once; cdr3_nt: TGTGCCAGCAGCCACGGGGGAGGTAACACCGGGGAGCTGTTTTTT; cdr3_aa: CASSHGGGNTGELFF
v_call: TRBV12-3/TRBV12-4; j_call: TRBJ1-5; d_call: NA; clone_size: NA; cdr3_nt: TGTGCCAGCAGTGGGGGGAGGTTGAGTGGCCAGCATTTT; cdr3_aa: CASSGGRLSGQHF
v_call: TRBV19; j_call: TRBJ1-4; d_call: NA; clone_size: NA; cdr3_nt: TGTGCCAGTAGTATTATTCGGGGAATAAATGAAAAACTGTTTTTT; cdr3_aa: CASSIIRGINEKLFF
v_call: TRBV6-2/TRBV6-3; j_call: TRBJ1-2; d_call: TRBD1; clone_size: NA; cdr3_nt: TGTGCCAGCAGTTTGACAGGGGGCCATGGCTACACCTTC; cdr3_aa: CASSLTGGHGYTF
v_call: TRBV6-5; j_call: TRBJ2-1; d_call: TRBD2; clone_size: NA; cdr3_nt: TGTGCCAGCAGAGGGACTAGCGGGAGATTGAATGAGCAGTTCTTC; cdr3_aa: CASRGTSGRLNEQFF
v_call: TRBV2; j_call: TRBJ1-2; d_call: NA; clone_size: few; cdr3_nt: TGTGCCAGCAGGGCGTCCGAGACTATGGGAGGCTACACCTTC; cdr3_aa: CASRASETMGGYTF
v_call: TRBV28; j_call: TRBJ1-4; d_call: NA; clone_size: few; cdr3_nt: TGTGCCAGCACCCAGGGCGGAACTAATGAAAAACTGTTTTTT; cdr3_aa: CASTQGGTNEKLFF
v_call: TRBV19; j_call: TRBJ1-1; d_call: TRBD1; clone_size: NA; cdr3_nt: TGTGCCAGTAGCGAGGGGACAGGGGGCCCGAACACTGAAGCTTTCTTT; cdr3_aa: CASSEGTGGPNTEAFF
v_call: TRBV7-2; j_call: TRBJ1-6; d_call: NA; clone_size: NA; cdr3_nt: TGTGCCAGCAGCTTATGGCAGACAAATTCACCCCTCCACTTT; cdr3_aa: CASSLWQTNSPLHF
v_call: TRBV27; j_call: TRBJ2-3; d_call: TRBD1; clone_size: NA; cdr3_nt: TGTGCCAGCAGGAAGGACAGGATTAGCACAGATACGCAGTATTTT; cdr3_aa: CASRKDRISTDTQYF
v_call: TRBV9; j_call: TRBJ2-1; d_call: NA; clone_size: NA; cdr3_nt: TGTGCCAGCAGCCAGGGGCGCAATGAGCAGTTCTTC; cdr3_aa: CASSQGRNEQFF
v_call: TRBV12-3/TRBV12-4; j_call: TRBJ1-1; d_call: NA; clone_size: NA; cdr3_nt: TGTGCCAGCAGTCCACAAGTCCACACTGAAGCTTTCTTT; cdr3_aa: CASSPQVHTEAFF
v_call: TRBV7-2; j_call: TRBJ1-1; d_call: NA; clone_size: NA; cdr3_nt: TGTGCCAGCACAATTAGGCAGGGGAACACTGAAGCTTTCTTT; cdr3_aa: CASTIRQGNTEAFF
v_call: TRBV5-5; j_call: TRBJ1-1; d_call: NA; clone_size: NA; cdr3_nt: TGTGCCAGCAGCTTGACTAGACTGATGAACACTGAAGCTTTCTTT; cdr3_aa: CASSLTRLMNTEAFF
v_call: TRBV19; j_call: TRBJ1-3; d_call: NA; clone_size: NA; cdr3_nt: TGTGCCAGTAGTGGGGACTGGGGCTCTGGAAACACCATATATTTT; cdr3_aa: CASSGDWGSGNTIYF